This is a list of T cell receptor beta chains from one sample in a study of cytomegalovirus exposure and HLA in healthy donors. TCRdb's copy holds only in-frame clones and misses some; the assay was immunoSEQ multiplex PCR. The table records around 190,000 clones, roughly 72% of them present only once. The sequenced sample consisted of PBMCs. The receptors shown here come from a young man in good health and CMV-seronegative. The CDR3 runs from the conserved cysteine through the conserved F or W. Each record gives: clone size, D gene, V gene, J gene, CDR3 DNA, CDR3 protein. The D gene is left open where the match is weak. Size is stated for part of the rows, as once, few or many counts, or as a class when the clone is expanded.

clone size: .; D gene: .; V gene: TRBV15; J gene: TRBJ2-7; CDR3 DNA: TGTGCCACCAGCAGAGACAGGGGACACTACTACGAGCAGTACTTC; CDR3 protein: CATSRDRGHYYEQYF
clone size: .; D gene: TRBD1; V gene: TRBV18; J gene: TRBJ2-7; CDR3 DNA: TGTGCCAGCTCAGCCGACAGGGATTCCGAGCAGTACTTC; CDR3 protein: CASSADRDSEQYF
clone size: .; D gene: .; V gene: TRBV7-9; J gene: TRBJ1-3; CDR3 DNA: TGTGCCAGCAGCTTAGTTGGGAGCTCTGGAAACACCATATATTTT; CDR3 protein: CASSLVGSSGNTIYF
clone size: few; D gene: TRBD2; V gene: TRBV10-1; J gene: TRBJ2-2; CDR3 DNA: TGCGCCAGCAGTGGCATATTAGTTAACAGGGAAGGACTAGCGGGTTCGGTGGACACCGGGGAGCTGTTTTTT; CDR3 protein: CASSGILVNREGLAGSVDTGELFF
clone size: few; D gene: .; V gene: TRBV9; J gene: TRBJ2-5; CDR3 DNA: TGTGCCAGCAGCGTAGGCGTGCGGGAGACCCAGTACTTC; CDR3 protein: CASSVGVRETQYF
clone size: .; D gene: .; V gene: TRBV4-1; J gene: TRBJ1-4; CDR3 DNA: TGCGCCAGCAGCCAAGACGGGGGAGGTAATGAAAAACTGTTTTTT; CDR3 protein: CASSQDGGGNEKLFF
clone size: .; D gene: TRBD2; V gene: TRBV4-1; J gene: TRBJ2-3; CDR3 DNA: TGCGCCAGCAGCCGGACAGGGACTAGCGGGGAACGGGGAGATACGCAGTATTTT; CDR3 protein: CASSRTGTSGERGDTQYF
clone size: .; D gene: TRBD2; V gene: TRBV4-1; J gene: TRBJ2-7; CDR3 DNA: TGCGCCAGCAGCGATAGCGGGAGGGGCTCCTACGAGCAGTACTTC; CDR3 protein: CASSDSGRGSYEQYF
clone size: few; D gene: TRBD1; V gene: TRBV5-1; J gene: TRBJ1-2; CDR3 DNA: TGCGCCAGCAGCTTACCCACAGGGGAGGGCTACACCTTC; CDR3 protein: CASSLPTGEGYTF
clone size: few; D gene: .; V gene: TRBV7-6; J gene: TRBJ1-2; CDR3 DNA: TGTGCCAGCAGTAGCATAGAAGGGGGGGTCCTCGCCTTC; CDR3 protein: CASSSIEGGVLAF
clone size: once; D gene: TRBD2; V gene: TRBV5-1; J gene: TRBJ2-1; CDR3 DNA: TGCGCCAGCAGCTTTGAGGGGAGGGCGTACAATGAGCAGTTCTTC; CDR3 protein: CASSFEGRAYNEQFF
clone size: .; D gene: .; V gene: TRBV4-1; J gene: TRBJ2-7; CDR3 DNA: TGCGCCAGCAGCCAAGAAGGCCCGCTATGGGCAGGGATCCACGAGCAGTACTTC; CDR3 protein: CASSQEGPLWAGIHEQYF
clone size: .; D gene: TRBD1; V gene: TRBV10-2; J gene: TRBJ1-1; CDR3 DNA: TGCGCCAGCCAACAGGGGGCGAACACTGAAGCTTTCTTT; CDR3 protein: CASQQGANTEAFF
clone size: few; D gene: TRBD2; V gene: TRBV6-5; J gene: TRBJ2-3; CDR3 DNA: TGTGCCGCTAGCCGTCTAGCGGGACCAGATACGCAGTATTTT; CDR3 protein: CAASRLAGPDTQYF
clone size: .; D gene: TRBD1; V gene: TRBV6-1; J gene: TRBJ2-7; CDR3 DNA: TGTGCGACCAAGTGGTCGGGACAGGGATCCTACGAGCAGTACTTC; CDR3 protein: CATKWSGQGSYEQYF
clone size: .; D gene: .; V gene: TRBV28; J gene: TRBJ1-3; CDR3 DNA: TGTGCCAGCAGTTCCAGGGGTTTCTCTGGAAACACCATATATTTT; CDR3 protein: CASSSRGFSGNTIYF
clone size: .; D gene: TRBD2; V gene: TRBV6-4; J gene: TRBJ2-3; CDR3 DNA: TGTGCCAGCAGTGATGGAGCGGGAGAGGTAGATACGCAGTATTTT; CDR3 protein: CASSDGAGEVDTQYF
clone size: .; D gene: .; V gene: TRBV5-6; J gene: TRBJ2-7; CDR3 DNA: TGTGCCAGCAGCCGTCGTAGCCAGGACTGGAGGCCCTACGAGCAGTACTTC; CDR3 protein: CASSRRSQDWRPYEQYF
clone size: .; D gene: TRBD2; V gene: TRBV4-1; J gene: TRBJ2-1; CDR3 DNA: TGCGCCAGCAGCCAGGTAGGACTAGATGAGCAGTTCTTC; CDR3 protein: CASSQVGLDEQFF
clone size: .; D gene: .; V gene: TRBV6-5; J gene: TRBJ1-1; CDR3 DNA: TGTGCCAGCAGCTGGAGGGTGAACACTGAAGCTTTCTTT; CDR3 protein: CASSWRVNTEAFF
clone size: .; D gene: TRBD1; V gene: TRBV5-4; J gene: TRBJ2-2; CDR3 DNA: TGTGCCAGCAGCTTGGGGTTCCCACAGGGGGCCAGGGAGCTGTTTTTT; CDR3 protein: CASSLGFPQGARELFF
clone size: .; D gene: .; V gene: TRBV5-1; J gene: TRBJ2-5; CDR3 DNA: TGCGCCAGCAGCTTGTTGCCGGGTTACCAAGAGACCCAGTACTTC; CDR3 protein: CASSLLPGYQETQYF
clone size: .; D gene: .; V gene: TRBV6-1; J gene: TRBJ2-1; CDR3 DNA: TGTGCCAGCACCACAGTCGGTGAGCAGTTCTTC; CDR3 protein: CASTTVGEQFF
clone size: once; D gene: .; V gene: TRBV5-1; J gene: TRBJ1-4; CDR3 DNA: TGCGCCAGCAGCTTATCTCCGGGGGGTGAAAAACTGTTTTTT; CDR3 protein: CASSLSPGGEKLFF
clone size: .; D gene: .; V gene: TRBV19; J gene: TRBJ2-1; CDR3 DNA: TGTGCCAGTAGTATAGAGGCGCGGAGGGATGAGCAGTTCTTC; CDR3 protein: CASSIEARRDEQFF
clone size: .; D gene: TRBD1; V gene: TRBV6-5; J gene: TRBJ1-1; CDR3 DNA: TGTGCCAGCGGAAGACAGGGGGCGATTGGCACTGAAGCTTTCTTT; CDR3 protein: CASGRQGAIGTEAFF
clone size: once; D gene: TRBD2; V gene: TRBV7-9; J gene: TRBJ2-5; CDR3 DNA: TGTGCCAGCAGCTTGGGGTTGGCTAGCGGGAAAGAGACCCAGTACTTC; CDR3 protein: CASSLGLASGKETQYF
clone size: few; D gene: .; V gene: TRBV19; J gene: TRBJ1-1; CDR3 DNA: TGTGCCAGTAGCACTCAGACAGGCCGCACTGAAGCTTTCTTT; CDR3 protein: CASSTQTGRTEAFF
clone size: .; D gene: TRBD2; V gene: TRBV30; J gene: TRBJ2-7; CDR3 DNA: TGTGCCTGGAGTGGGGGGGGGACTAGATCCTACGAGCAGTACTTC; CDR3 protein: CAWSGGGTRSYEQYF
clone size: .; D gene: .; V gene: TRBV7-9; J gene: TRBJ1-5; CDR3 DNA: TGTGCCAGCAACCCTAATCTTGAGGGGGTCTCCAATCAGCCCCAGCATTTT; CDR3 protein: CASNPNLEGVSNQPQHF
clone size: once; D gene: .; V gene: TRBV6-6; J gene: TRBJ2-1; CDR3 DNA: TGTGCCAGCAGTTATCTAGGGGATGAGCAGTTCTTC; CDR3 protein: CASSYLGDEQFF
clone size: .; D gene: .; V gene: TRBV2; J gene: TRBJ2-1; CDR3 DNA: TGTGCCAGCAGCCACCCCCTAGTGAGCTCCTACAATGAGCAGTTCTTC; CDR3 protein: CASSHPLVSSYNEQFF
clone size: .; D gene: .; V gene: TRBV27; J gene: TRBJ1-4; CDR3 DNA: TGTGCCAGCAGTTTATATCGGACAGACGAAAAACTGTTTTTT; CDR3 protein: CASSLYRTDEKLFF
clone size: .; D gene: .; V gene: TRBV10-2; J gene: TRBJ2-1; CDR3 DNA: TGCGCCAGCAGTGACCCAGGGGACAATGAGCAGTTCTTC; CDR3 protein: CASSDPGDNEQFF
clone size: .; D gene: .; V gene: TRBV27; J gene: TRBJ1-1; CDR3 DNA: TGTGCCATCCCGGGCACTGAAGCTTTCTTT; CDR3 protein: CAIPGTEAFF
clone size: .; D gene: .; V gene: TRBV6-1; J gene: TRBJ1-4; CDR3 DNA: TGTGCCAGCAGTGAGAGGACAGAATACGAAAAACTGTTTTTT; CDR3 protein: CASSERTEYEKLFF